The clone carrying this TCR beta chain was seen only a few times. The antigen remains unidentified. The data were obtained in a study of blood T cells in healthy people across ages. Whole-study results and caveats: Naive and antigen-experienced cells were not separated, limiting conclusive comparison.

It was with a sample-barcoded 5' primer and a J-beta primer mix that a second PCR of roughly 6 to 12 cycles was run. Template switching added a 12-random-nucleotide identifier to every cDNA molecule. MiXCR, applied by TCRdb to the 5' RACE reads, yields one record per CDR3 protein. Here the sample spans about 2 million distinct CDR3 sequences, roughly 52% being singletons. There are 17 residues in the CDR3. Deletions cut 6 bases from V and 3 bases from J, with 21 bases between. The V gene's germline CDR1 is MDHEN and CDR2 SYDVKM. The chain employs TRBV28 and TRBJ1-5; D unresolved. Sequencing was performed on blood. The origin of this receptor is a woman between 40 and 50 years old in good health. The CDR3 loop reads CASSSSPTAGPNQPQHF. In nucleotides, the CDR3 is TGTGCCAGCAGCTCCTCACCGACGGCCGGTCCCAATCAGCCCCAGCATTTT. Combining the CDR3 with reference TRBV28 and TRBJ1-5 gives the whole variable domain DVKVTQSSRYLVKRTGEKVFLECVQDMDHENMFWYRQDPGLGLRLIYFSYDVKMKEKGDIPEGYSVSREKKERFSLILESASTNQTSMYLCASSSSPTAGPNQPQHFGDGTRLSIL.